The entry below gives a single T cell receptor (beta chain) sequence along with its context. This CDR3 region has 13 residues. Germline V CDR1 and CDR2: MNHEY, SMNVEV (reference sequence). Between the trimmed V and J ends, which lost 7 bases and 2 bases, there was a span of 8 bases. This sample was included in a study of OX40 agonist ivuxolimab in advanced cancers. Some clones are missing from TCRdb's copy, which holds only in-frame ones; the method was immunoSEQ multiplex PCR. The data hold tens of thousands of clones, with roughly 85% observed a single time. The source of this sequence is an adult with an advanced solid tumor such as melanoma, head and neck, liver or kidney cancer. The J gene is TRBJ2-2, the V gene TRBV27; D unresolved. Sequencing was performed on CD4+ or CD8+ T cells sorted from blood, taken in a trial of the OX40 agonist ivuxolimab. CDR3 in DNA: TGTGCCAGCAACCCTAGAAACACCGGGGAGCTGTTTTTT. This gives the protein CASNPRNTGELFF.